The 14 T cell receptor beta chains listed next were all sequenced from one sample in a study of T cells in Graves' hyperthyroidism and ophthalmopathy. Using RNA transcripts as the source, TCR beta CDR3 regions were amplified. Initially, a first-round RT-PCR of the TCR CDR3 employed the HTBI primer set. TCRdb recomputed calls from the multiplex PCR reads with MiXCR, one row per CDR3 protein. This sample yields some 500,000 distinct CDR3 sequences, of which 14% are seen a single time; roughly 17% belongs to the top ten. The sample was blood. The receptors originated from a woman between 18 and 30 years old with Graves' hyperthyroidism.

As for this clonotype: A much larger clone lies a single base off, so this may be a read error. The V and J genes are TRBV3-1 and TRBJ1-2; D ambiguous. Germline V gives CDR1 LGHDT, CDR2 YNNKEL (reference sequence). The CDR3 covers 12 residues. V lost 11 bases to trimming and J lost 0 bases, with 10 bases between them. The CDR3 protein is CARRATNYGYTF. The CDR3 DNA follows: TGTGCCCGCCGCGCCACTAACTATGGCTACACCTTC.

The V call is TRBV11-2, the J call TRBJ2-1; D may be TRBD1 (6 bases). The CDR3 is made up of 15 amino acids. CDR1 is SGHAT, CDR2 FQNNGV, per germline. Trimming shortened V by 5 bases and J by 5 bases, and 16 bases separated the two germline ends. The CDR3 loop reads CASSTSPRQDNEQFF. CDR3 DNA sequence: TGTGCCAGCAGCACCTCTCCTAGACAGGACAATGAGCAGTTCTTC.

This clonotype was recorded at least ten times. The rearrangement joins TRBV2 to TRBJ2-3, with D perhaps matching TRBD2 (5 bases). The CDR3 is made up of 14 amino acids. CDR1 is SNHLY, CDR2 FYNNEI, per germline. V was pared by 7 bases and J by 0 bases, with 11 bases between. The CDR3 reads CASIVSVSTDTQYF. DNA of the CDR3: TGTGCCAGCATTGTTAGCGTGAGCACAGATACGCAGTATTTT.

This clonotype has ten or more counts. This chain joins TRBV24-1 and TRBJ2-3; D is unresolved. The CDR3 sequence is 12 residues long. V was clipped by 3 bases and J by 2 bases, with 2 bases between them. Germline CDR1 and CDR2: KGHDR and SFDVKD. The CDR3 reads CATSDPTDTQYF. The CDR3 region has the DNA TGTGCCACCAGTGATCCCACAGATACGCAGTATTTT.

J is TRBJ1-2 and V is TRBV9; D is possibly TRBD1 (6 bases). The CDR3 is 15 residues long. Trimming cost V 3 bases and J 0 bases, with 12 bases left between them. CDR1 and CDR2 from the germline V gene are SGDLS and YYNGEE. In DNA, the CDR3 is TGTGCCAGCAGCGGAACAGGGCTAGCTAACTATGGCTACACCTTC. Encoded protein: CASSGTGLANYGYTF.

J is TRBJ2-7 and V is TRBV29-1, with D possibly TRBD2 on 6 matching bases. The germline V and J ends were trimmed by 3 bases and 7 bases, with 16 bases remaining between them. CDR3 length: 13 amino acids. Germline V gene sequence: CDR1 SQVTM, CDR2 ANQGSEA. CDR3 protein: CSVDPGGGGEQYV. CDR3 DNA sequence: TGCAGCGTTGATCCCGGCGGTGGGGGGGAGCAGTACGTC.

The table lists this clonotype with a few counts. The chain recombines TRBV6-1 with TRBJ1-3, with 9 nucleotides matching TRBD1. CDR1 and CDR2 from the germline V gene are MNHNS and SASEGT. The junction had 7 bases not matched to a gene; V was cut back by 3 bases and J by 1 base. This CDR3 spans 17 amino acids. CDR3 loop: CASSDQTGGKSGNTIYF. CDR3 sequence (DNA): TGTGCCAGCAGTGACCAAACAGGGGGCAAGTCTGGAAACACCATATATTTT.

Ten or more counts support this clonotype. V and J are TRBV24-1 and TRBJ2-1; 10 positions agree with TRBD2. The CDR3 loop spans 14 amino acids. Germline CDR1 reads KGHDR; CDR2 reads SFDVKD. Trimming cost V 9 bases and J 4 bases; bases outside gene matches: 5. The CDR3 sequence: CATAGTSVYNEQFF. The CDR3 region has the DNA TGTGCCACCGCTGGGACTAGCGTATACAATGAGCAGTTCTTC.

This clonotype was seen repeatedly, ten times or more. The CDR3 sequence: CASSYSRPSGRNQPQHF. The CDR3 DNA reads as TGTGCCAGCAGTTACTCGCGGCCCTCCGGACGCAATCAGCCCCAGCATTTT. This chain joins TRBV6-5 and TRBJ1-5; no definite D call. Germline CDR1 and CDR2: MNHEY and SVGAGI. The germline V and J ends were trimmed by 0 bases and 2 bases, with 14 bases remaining between them. The CDR3 covers 17 residues.

The V call is TRBV9, the J call TRBJ2-1; 9 nucleotides line up with TRBD2. The junction had 5 bases not matched to a gene; V was cut back by 2 bases and J by 5 bases. The germline V gene encodes CDR1 SGDLS and CDR2 YYNGEE. The CDR3 consists of 15 residues. The CDR3 reads CASSVWAGGDNEQFF. Here the CDR3 DNA reads TGTGCCAGCAGCGTTTGGGCGGGAGGGGACAATGAGCAGTTCTTC.

This clonotype was detected a few times. The rearrangement links TRBV7-9 to TRBJ2-2; D is unresolved. Trimming left V 1 base short and J 8 bases short, with 8 bases between. This CDR3 is built from 13 residues. In germline, CDR1 is SEHNR, CDR2 FQNEAQ (reference sequence). The CDR3 bases are TGTGCCAGCAGCTTAGTGGGGATGGGGGAGCTGTTTTTT. This encodes CASSLVGMGELFF.

This clonotype was observed many times. This chain links TRBV20-1 with TRBJ2-3; TRBD2 is a possible D gene (6 bases). This CDR3 is 14 amino acids long. The ends were cut back, 0 bases at V and 4 bases at J, with 11 bases in the middle. Germline V gene sequence: CDR1 DFQATT, CDR2 SNEGSKA (reference sequence). Here the CDR3 reads CSARDEGRSDTQYF. The CDR3 DNA reads TGCAGTGCTAGAGACGAAGGGAGGTCAGATACGCAGTATTTT.

In its sample, this clonotype was seen many times. The chain couples TRBV6-1 to TRBJ1-5, with TRBD1 matching 7 bases. The V gene end was trimmed by 5 bases and the J gene end by 11 bases; junction bases not matched to a gene: 18. Germline V CDR1 and CDR2: MNHNS, SASEGT. This CDR3 contains 16 residues. CDR3 DNA: TGTGCCAGCAGTACCGGGACAGCCGCGTCTCCCGCGGCCCAGCATTTT. It codes for CASSTGTAASPAAQHF.

This clonotype was detected many times. The genes are TRBV2 and TRBJ2-1; 9 bases line up with TRBD2. Germline V gene sequence: CDR1 SNHLY, CDR2 FYNNEI. Trimming took 0 bases from V and 5 from J; bases not matched to a gene: 8. This CDR3 has 17 residues. The CDR3 nucleotides are TGTGCCAGCAGTGAAGCCCCATGGCTAGCGGGAAACAATGAGCAGTTCTTC. Translated, it gives CASSEAPWLAGNNEQFF.